This T cell receptor (beta chain) was identified during a study of sequential checkpoint blockade in melanoma. Turning to the study itself: Maintenance nivolumab came after either treatment sequence. More than 20 patients had tumor biopsies before treatment and at week 13.

A few counts support this clone. Treatment in this sample: randomized to nivolumab then ipilimumab (arm A) or the reverse (arm B). Method: immunoSEQ multiplex PCR; TCRdb's copy keeps in-frame clones and lacks some. The sample holds roughly 6,200 clones, 21% seen once. There are 13 residues in the CDR3. V gave up 5 bases and J gave up 0 bases, with 7 bases separating them. The clonotype originates from a human donor with melanoma. The gene calls are TRBV7-1 and TRBJ1-2, with D unresolved. TRBV7-1 is noted as an ORF with a role that remains uncertain. This specimen consisted of tumor tissue (inferred from file names), obtained from a patient given nivolumab and ipilimumab in sequence. CDR3 DNA sequence: TGTGCCAGCAGCCGTAAAGCTAACTATGGCTACACCTTC. Amino acids: CASSRKANYGYTF.